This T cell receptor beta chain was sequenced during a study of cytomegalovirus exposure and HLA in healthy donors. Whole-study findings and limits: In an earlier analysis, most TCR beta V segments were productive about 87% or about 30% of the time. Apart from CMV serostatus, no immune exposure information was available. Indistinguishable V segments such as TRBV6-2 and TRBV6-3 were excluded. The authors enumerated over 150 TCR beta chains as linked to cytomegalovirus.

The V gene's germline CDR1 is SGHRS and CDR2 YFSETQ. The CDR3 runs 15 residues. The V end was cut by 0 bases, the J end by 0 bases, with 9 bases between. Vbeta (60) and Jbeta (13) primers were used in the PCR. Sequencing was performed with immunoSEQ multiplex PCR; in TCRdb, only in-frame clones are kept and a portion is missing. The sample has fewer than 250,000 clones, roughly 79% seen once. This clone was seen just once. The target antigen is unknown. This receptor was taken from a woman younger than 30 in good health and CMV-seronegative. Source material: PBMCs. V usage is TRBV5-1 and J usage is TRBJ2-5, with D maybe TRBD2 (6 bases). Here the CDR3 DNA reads TGCGCCAGCAGCTTGGGGGGGGTCTACCAAGAGACCCAGTACTTC. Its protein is CASSLGGVYQETQYF. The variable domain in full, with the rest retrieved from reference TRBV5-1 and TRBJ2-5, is KAGVTQTPRYLIKTRGQQVTLSCSPISGHRSVSWYQQTPGQGLQFLFEYFSETQRNKGNFPGRFSGRQFSNSRSEMNVSTLELGDSALYLCASSLGGVYQETQYFGPGTRLLVL.